This T cell receptor (beta chain) was sequenced in a study of blood T cell repertoires in COVID-19. The repertoire was sequenced with immunoSEQ multiplex PCR; TCRdb's copy has only in-frame clones and lacks some. The table shows some 170,000 clones, with about 70% occurring only once. Germline CDR1 KGHSH, CDR2 LQKENI. The V and J ends lost 2 bases and 4 bases, in that order; junction bases with no gene match: 3. The CDR3 totals 14 residues. The sequencing input was peripheral blood. This TCR was sampled from a woman aged 45-60 years with active or convalescent COVID-19. The chain combines TRBV18 with TRBJ1-1; 8 bases are a match to TRBD1. CDR3 amino acids: CASSPDRGFTEAFF. In DNA form, the CDR3 reads TGTGCCAGCTCACCAGACAGGGGTTTCACTGAAGCTTTCTTT.